This T cell receptor (beta chain) was sequenced for a study of cytomegalovirus exposure and HLA in healthy donors. Study-wide points: Reportedly, diagnosis of cytomegalovirus status by the classifier showed high specificity and sensitivity.

About this clone itself: Its antigen is not known.

PCR employed 60 Vbeta and 13 Jbeta primers. The protocol was immunoSEQ multiplex PCR, while the TCRdb copy is restricted to in-frame clones and leaves out a portion. Listed are 65,000 to 85,000 clones; approximately 1.7% falls within the top ten. The sample consisted of PBMCs. This TCR was sampled from a woman aged 30 to 39 in good health and CMV-seronegative.

CDR3 in DNA: TGTGCCAGCAGCTATGTCCCGGGGAGTGGAGAGTACTTC. Translating gives CASSYVPGSGEYF. V and J are TRBV6-5 and TRBJ2-7; tentatively, D is TRBD2 (5 bases). V lost 6 bases and J lost 11, with 20 bases in between. CDR1 MNHEY and CDR2 SVGAGI come from the germline V gene. This CDR3 has 13 amino acids.